This T cell receptor beta chain was documented in a study of response to subunit inactivated influenza vaccine. Study results and limitations: T cells newly recruited by each seasonal influenza vaccination are few, the authors suggested.

This clonotype was recorded a few times. Its antigen is unknown. One entry per CDR3 protein results from TCRdb running MiXCR on the RT-PCR reads. The sample includes hundreds of thousands of distinct CDR3 sequences, roughly 25% of them seen just once. The TCR was taken from a man between 45 and 60 years old who received an inactivated influenza vaccine. The specimen comprised CD4+ T cells sorted from PBMCs, sampled more than 4 days after vaccination.

As DNA, the CDR3 is TGTGCCAGCAGCCAGGGATTAGCGCTGATCGGAGAGACCCAGTACTTC. Translated, it gives CASSQGLALIGETQYF. The chain is built from TRBV3-1 and TRBJ2-5; maybe TRBD2 (5 bases). CDR1 and CDR2 from the germline V gene are LGHDT and YNNKEL (reference sequence). V was clipped by 3 bases and J by 4 bases, with 18 bases between them. CDR3 size: 16 residues.